This T cell receptor beta chain appears in the sequencing data of a study of metastatic and nonmetastatic thyroid tumors (dated by TCRdb to between 2020 and 2021). At the level of the whole study: Repertoires from peripheral blood and from tumor or nodule tissue samples of malignant and benign thyroid patients were compared. Study-wide conclusions, independent of this receptor: In both blood and tumor samples, TCR beta diversity was reported to be significantly higher in malignant tumors than in benign nodules.

The trim is 5 bases for V and 10 bases for J, with a gap of 9 bases between the germline ends. Including cysteine and phenylalanine, the CDR3 has 11 amino acids. The only DNA kept is the CDR3, 33 bases in frame from the first base. This clone was recorded at least ten times. What this receptor recognizes is not known. Qualities for individual bases were not recorded, and no much larger clone is one base off. The sample contains more than one DNA sequence encoding this CDR3. Before undergoing thyroid surgery, none of the patients had been given any kind of treatment. Using T-cell receptor beta sequencing, the researchers looked back retrospectively at clinical samples from patients, gathered between about 2011 and 2019. Libraries came from PCR. The instrument given in TCRdb is Illumina HiSeq 4000. High-throughput sequencing was used to profile the TCR beta-chain CDR3 region of each patient. As for the authors' bioinformatics: Drawing on CDR3 differences between clinicopathological groups, the researchers built a classifier meant to tell apart patients with distant-metastatic papillary thyroid cancer. The Shannon index was used to measure repertoire diversity, and the Morisita-Horn index was used to measure how similar tumor and blood repertoires were. Clones were called with MiXCR by TCRdb after fastp trimmed the public reads at Q25, and only in-frame beta chains were retained. The V and J calls were not made by the authors but by TCRdb's processing. Counted in this sample were some 33,000 clones; over 14% of them appeared once. Around a fifth of the sample comes from the top ten.

The sequence was obtained from a male donor with papillary thyroid cancer or a benign thyroid nodule (not recorded which). Some clones in this sample may be carry-over from other donors' samples. The chain is encoded by TRBV12-3 or TRBV12-4 joined to TRBJ2-1; a tentative D match to TRBD2 spans 6 bases. Sequenced: blood. CDR3 region: CASSLLAEQFF. The DNA sequence is given as TGTGCCAGCAGTCTGCTAGCGGAGCAGTTCTTC.